This T cell receptor beta chain was observed in a study of T cell responses to AZD1222 COVID-19 vaccine (dated by TCRdb to about 2021). Notes on the research overall: TCR sequencing covered 230 to 250 trial participants: 207 given two doses of AZD1222 and approximately 25 given two doses of MenACWY control vaccine. Trial participants were enrolled by age into subgroups of 18-55, 56-69 and 70-plus years, and roughly 160, 29 and 62 TCR-sequenced participants, respectively, were included in these subgroups. Overall study results and their limits: Epitopes outside the regions mutated in the B.1.351 and B.1.1.7 variants were reportedly recognized by nearly half of the unique spike-specific TCRs. Most participants were white British and females outnumbered males, and the authors suggested that clonal diversity may have been underestimated. Conclusions about previously exposed vaccinees are limited, since just six AZD1222 recipients were seropositive for SARS-CoV-2 at baseline. The whole spike protein was spanned by vaccine-associated CD4 TCRs, and dominant responses were seen in regions 160-218 and 743-854. After two AZD1222 doses, both the breadth and the depth of spike-specific TCRs were significantly higher than at day 0 and than in MenACWY recipients. No day 14 peak-response samples were available, so repertoires were characterized only after the peak T cell response. The 56-69-year group was small, and its depth increase did not reach significance, likely because of low power.

The CDR3 regions of human TCRbeta chains were analyzed by immunosequencing. Per the source publication's procedure: TCRs in the repertoires were matched against a reference library of SARS-CoV-2-specific TCRs that had been generated with the MIRA antigen-specificity platform. Breadth was defined as the fraction of unique TCRs that were SARS-CoV-2-associated. Depth was defined as the fraction of total T cells that were SARS-CoV-2-associated. Using the MIRA data, each spike-specific TCR was assigned both to the spike region to which the TCR was reactive and to a CD4 or CD8 class. Log10-transformed breadth and depth values were compared by one-way ANOVA with Sidak's multiple comparisons tests. This is the immuneACCESS table as TCRdb keeps it, with only in-frame sequences that have V and J called. A part of the clones is gone; compared with another copy, unresolved V genes explain less than half, and the rest is unexplained. V, J and clone size reflect that table, while D and trimming were determined from the DNA. The sample has about 140,000 clones on record, around 90% of them singletons. Together, the top ten hold roughly 4% of the sample.

According to the germline V gene, CDR1 reads SGHRS and CDR2 reads YFSETQ. Its CDR3 holds 17 amino acids, cysteine through phenylalanine. Only the CDR3 DNA is retained, 51 bases long and in frame from the first base. Relative to germline, V is 5 bases shorter and J is 0 bases shorter, with 20 bases between their ends. The label giving this sample's time point can be read as: about 28 days (+/-7) after the second vaccine dose. Because spike-specific TCR depth and breadth did not differ between the two schedules, AZD1222 recipients who got a second dose at roughly 4 weeks were pooled with those who got a second dose at roughly 12 weeks. Samples from vaccinated people were obtained from the UK trials COV001 and COV002, which included a single-blind randomized controlled phase 2/3 trial of AZD1222 (ChAdOx1 nCoV-19) in healthy adults. For TCRbeta chain sequencing, PBMC samples from trial participants were taken at day 0 and at day 28 after the second dose.

Turning to this clone: The antigen this receptor binds is unknown. It has no much larger one-base neighbor in the sample; base qualities were not kept.

The sample was peripheral blood, taken 28 days after the second AZD1222 dose. Recombination linked TRBV5-1 to TRBJ1-1; TRBD1 is a possible D gene, resting on 6 matching bases. This sequence was found in an adult who received the AZD1222 COVID-19 vaccine. The CDR3 loop reads CASRGGREPSMNTEAFF. The sequence in DNA is TGCGCCAGCAGGGGGGGCAGGGAACCCTCTATGAACACTGAAGCTTTCTTT.